This TCR beta chain was documented in a study of CD8 T cells in ankylosing spondylitis. Each CDR3 protein gets one entry after TCRdb re-called the 5' RACE reads with MiXCR. The sample lists approximately 9,000 distinct CDR3 sequences, roughly 3.9% occurring once. This clonotype was observed many times. Per germline, CDR1 SGHDT and CDR2 YYEEEE. This CDR3 is built from 14 residues. Trimming shortened V by 0 bases and J by 6 bases, and 10 bases separated the two germline ends. This receptor was identified in a female donor with ankylosing spondylitis or in good health (not recorded which). This chain connects TRBV5-6 to TRBJ1-5, with D hard to call. Sample: blood, either unsorted or a sorted T cell fraction (not recorded which). This CDR3 is CASSLETPLQPQHF. In DNA form, the CDR3 reads TGTGCCAGCAGCTTGGAGACCCCTCTTCAGCCCCAGCATTTT.